This TCR beta chain is from a study of cytomegalovirus exposure and HLA in healthy donors. Study as a whole: Caucasian-associated ancestry cluster membership applied to about 83% of several hundred genotyped donors.

Study-wide points: Rarity held for most TCR sequences, but there were some public TCRs that occurred in many donors.

Details on this clone: Its antigen is not known.

The primer mix had 60 Vbeta and 13 Jbeta primers. Data came from immunoSEQ multiplex PCR; TCRdb stores just in-frame clones and leaves some out. The sample contains 95,000 to 150,000 clones, roughly 82% of which appear only once. The sequencing sample was made of PBMCs. The sequence came from a man younger than 35 in good health and CMV-seropositive.

The CDR3 DNA is TGTGCCAGCCGATCCCAGGGGGCCTACGAGCAGTACTTC. This codes for CASRSQGAYEQYF. This chain connects TRBV14 to TRBJ2-7, with 7 positions matching TRBD1. The CDR3 is made up of 13 amino acids. J was trimmed by 2 bases and V by 8 bases; bases with no gene match: 6. Looked up from germline, CDR1 is SGHDN and CDR2 is FVKESK. The entire variable domain, with the rest obtained from reference TRBV14 and TRBJ2-7, is as follows: EAGVTQFPSHSVIEKGQTVTLRCDPISGHDNLYWYRRVMGKEIKFLLHFVKESKQDESGMPNNRFLAERTGGTYSTLKVQPAELEDSGVYFCASRSQGAYEQYFGPGTRLTVT.